This T cell receptor beta chain appears in the sequencing data of a study of T cell repertoires in aging, cancer and after chemotherapy. TCR beta rearrangements were amplified from peripheral blood genomic DNA. Multiplex touch-down PCR with TRB-A/B primers amplified rearranged V-D-J TRB sequences. One entry per CDR3 protein results from TCRdb running MiXCR on the multiplex PCR reads. The sample lists over 2,000 distinct CDR3 sequences, 27% seen once, with around 13% in the top ten. The CDR3 runs to 14 residues. Germline V gene sequence: CDR1 SEHNR, CDR2 FQNEAQ (reference sequence). The V end lost 11 bases, the J end lost 1 base, and 17 bases lay between the germline ends.

Sequences were obtained from blood. This clonotype was obtained from a human donor in good health. The J gene is TRBJ2-5, the V gene TRBV7-9; a possible D gene is TRBD2 (7 bases). The chain's CDR3 is CACAGAKLQETQYF. The CDR3 DNA follows: TGTGCCTGCGCGGGGGCTAAACTCCAAGAGACCCAGTACTTC. Complete variable domain (other parts from reference TRBV7-9 and TRBJ2-5): DTGVSQNPRHKITKRGQNVTFRCDPISEHNRLYWYRQTLGQGPEFLTYFQNEAQLEKSRLLSDRFSAERPKGSFSTLEIQRTEQGDSAMYLCACAGAKLQETQYFGPGTRLLVL.